This T cell receptor beta chain originates from a study of beta chain features in type 1 diabetes. With V trimmed by 4 bases and J by 2 bases, 2 bases remained unmatched. CDR3 length: 15 amino acids. From germline, CDR1 is LNHNV and CDR2 YYDKDF (reference sequence). Regarding this clone: Its antigen is currently unknown.

The study reverse transcribed the entire isolated RNA, so it sequenced expressed TCRB transcripts. This table comes from immunoSEQ multiplex PCR, and its TCRdb copy is limited to in-frame clones, with some not included. Of hundreds of thousands of clones listed, roughly 12% are singletons. Study-wide points: The VDJ junctions of type 1 diabetes patients carried fewer insertions and more deletions. In every one of the four CD4+ subsets, TCRB CDR3s were moderately but significantly shorter in Type 1 diabetes patients.

The TCR sequence derives from a man in his late teens or twenties with type 1 diabetes. Sequencing input: naive CD4+ T cells from blood. The chain combines TRBV15 with TRBJ1-6, with 7 bases identical to TRBD1. In nucleotides, the CDR3 is TGTGCCACCAGCACGGGACAGACCTATAATTCACCCCTCCACTTT. Translation gives CATSTGQTYNSPLHF.